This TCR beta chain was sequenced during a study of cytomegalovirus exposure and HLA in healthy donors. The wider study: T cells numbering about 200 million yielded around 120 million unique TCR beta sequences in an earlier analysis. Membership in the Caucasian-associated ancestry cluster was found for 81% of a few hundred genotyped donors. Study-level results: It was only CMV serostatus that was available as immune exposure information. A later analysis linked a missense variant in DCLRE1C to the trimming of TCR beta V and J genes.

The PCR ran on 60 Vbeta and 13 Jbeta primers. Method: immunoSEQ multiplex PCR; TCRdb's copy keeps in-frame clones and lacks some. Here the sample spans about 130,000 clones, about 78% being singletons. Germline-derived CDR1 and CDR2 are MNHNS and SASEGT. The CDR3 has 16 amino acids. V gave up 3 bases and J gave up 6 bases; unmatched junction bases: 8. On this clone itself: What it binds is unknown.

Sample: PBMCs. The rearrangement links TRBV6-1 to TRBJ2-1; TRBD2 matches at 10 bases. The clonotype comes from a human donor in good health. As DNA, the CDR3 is TGTGCCAGCAGTGACCGGCCCAGCGGGGGGGCCAATGAGCAGTTCTTC. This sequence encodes CASSDRPSGGANEQFF.